This T cell receptor beta chain was recorded in a study of cytomegalovirus exposure and HLA in healthy donors. The overall study: A later analysis reported the same platform for the roughly 120 validation repertoires and the 666 first-cohort repertoires.

Study findings and constraints: It was 164 TCR beta chains that were listed as cytomegalovirus-associated.

As for this clone: Its antigen is as yet unknown.

TCRdb keeps only in-frame clones here, not all; method: immunoSEQ multiplex PCR. This repertoire shows roughly 76,000 clones, 94% found once; its top ten account for roughly 1.5%. Trimming at V came to 8 bases and at J to 9 bases, leaving 12 bases not matched to a gene. The CDR3 extends over 14 amino acids. Germline CDR1 reads SQVTM; CDR2 reads ANQGSEA. The clonotype comes from a man between 18 and 35 years old in good health and CMV-seropositive. Sequencing was done on a sample of PBMCs. The chain carries TRBV29-1 and TRBJ2-4; 11 bases are shared with TRBD2. The CDR3 protein is CSFFNGTSGRIQYF. As DNA, the CDR3 is TGCAGCTTTTTTAACGGGACTAGCGGCCGCATTCAGTACTTC.